This T cell receptor (beta chain) was sequenced for a study of T cells in women clearing cervical HPV infection. Overall study results and limits: CIN3+ cases had significantly higher TCR richness than controls; evenness did not differ. Effector/memory and HPV-specific T cells were not isolated, and association timing is unknown. TRBV6-7 relative abundance averaged 0.11% in cases and more than 0.15% in controls.

Average input was approximately 1,200 ng genomic DNA for immunoSEQ TCR beta CDR3 amplification. Clones were read by immunoSEQ multiplex PCR, and TCRdb kept only the in-frame ones, dropping some. The table lists around 35,000 clones. Germline loops: CDR1 LNHDA, CDR2 SQIVND (reference sequence). V shed 5 bases and J 5 bases; nucleotides not matched to a gene: 13. The CDR3 consists of 16 residues. Concerning this clone itself: Its antigen is not known. The read falls 3 residues short of the CDR3 end, and the missing part is taken from the germline J gene.

Sequenced input: blood buffy coat. The gene calls are TRBV19 and TRBJ2-3; TRBD2 agrees at 7 bases. This sequence was found in a woman aged 18 to 75 with a cervical HPV16 infection that either progressed to CIN3+ or cleared (not recorded which). CDR3 bases read: TGTGCCAGTAGTTCGGGGATTGCGGGAGTAGGAGATACG. Amino acids: CASSSGIAGVGDT. The complete CDR3 reads CASSSGIAGVGDTQYF.